These 8 T cell receptor beta chains share one sample of origin, sequenced in a study of identical twins (dated by TCRdb to the mid-2010s). Libraries were made using 5' RACE. The listed sequencing device is Illumina HiSeq 2000. TCRdb took the public reads, trimmed them with fastp at Q25, ran MiXCR for clone calling and kept in-frame beta chains. Each record represents a unique CDR3 protein, reported with the most common genes and DNA among its rows. For this sample the table gives hundreds of thousands of distinct CDR3 sequences, of which around 6% were detected only once. Of the sample, 1.5% to 2% falls within the top ten clones. The sequenced material came from naive T cells sorted from blood. The meaning of the sample's cell subset or site label: cells isolated with a human naive T-cell isolation kit. Source of these receptors: a man between 18 and 35 years old in good health.

The chain uses TRBV19 and TRBJ2-1; 7 bases fit TRBD2. Germline lookup yields CDR1 LNHDA and CDR2 SQIVND (reference sequence). V was pared by 7 bases and J by 6 bases, with 6 bases of the junction left unmatched. CDR3 size: 13 residues. The CDR3 loop is CASTTGLTNEQFF. CDR3 bases: TGTGCCAGTACCACGGGACTAACCAATGAGCAGTTCTTC.

Ten or more counts support this clonotype. The chain is built from TRBV7-2 and TRBJ2-1; D is perhaps TRBD2 (6 bases). Germline CDR1 and CDR2: SGHTA and FQGNSA. V was pared by 4 bases and J by 9 bases, with 16 bases between. The CDR3 has 14 residues. CDR3: CASSSLTSIREQFF. The CDR3 DNA follows: TGTGCCAGCAGCTCCCTGACTAGTATCCGTGAGCAGTTCTTC.

V is TRBV12-5 and J is TRBJ2-3; 16 bases line up with TRBD2. The germline V gene encodes CDR1 LGHNT and CDR2 FRNRAP. V was pared by 4 bases and J by 3 bases, with 4 bases of the junction left unmatched. The length of the CDR3 is 17 residues. The CDR3 DNA sequence: TGTGCTAGTGGTTCCCCGGGACTAGCGGGAGGGACAGATACGCAGTATTTT. It translates to CASGSPGLAGGTDTQYF.

Ten or more counts support this clonotype. The rearrangement uses TRBV20-1 and TRBJ2-1; no clear D. Germline CDR1 is DFQATT and CDR2 is SNEGSKA (reference sequence). Trimming cost V 6 bases and J 0 bases, with 12 bases left between them. This CDR3 is 14 amino acids long. CDR3 residues: CSAPSLPSYNEQFF. As DNA, the CDR3 is TGCAGTGCACCCTCCCTCCCCTCCTACAATGAGCAGTTCTTC.

There are many counts of this clonotype. The chain joins TRBV5-1 to TRBJ1-1, with D perhaps matching TRBD1 (6 bases). The CDR3 runs 15 residues. The V end lost 4 bases, the J end lost 3 bases, and 16 bases lay between the germline ends. CDR1 and CDR2 from the germline V gene are SGHRS and YFSETQ. The CDR3 here is CASSPPGTLHTEAFF. In nucleotides, the CDR3 is TGCGCCAGCAGCCCCCCCGGGACACTCCACACTGAAGCTTTCTTT.

There are a few counts of this clonotype. This chain joins TRBV5-1 and TRBJ2-2, with a possible D match to TRBD2 (12 bases). The V end was cut by 5 bases, the J end by 3 bases, with 23 bases between. The V gene's germline CDR1 is SGHRS and CDR2 YFSETQ. The CDR3 sequence is 18 residues long. This chain's CDR3 is CASRNGLAGQGDTGELFF. Here the CDR3 DNA reads TGCGCCAGCAGGAACGGACTAGCGGGACAGGGGGACACCGGGGAGCTGTTTTTT.

This clonotype was counted ten times or more. The chain combines TRBV12-5 with TRBJ2-3; TRBD2 matches at 7 bases. CDR3 size: 15 residues. J was trimmed by 2 bases and V by 3 bases; bases with no gene match: 5. Germline V gives CDR1 LGHNT, CDR2 FRNRAP. The CDR3 nucleotides read TGTGCTAGTGGTTTTTCGGCGGGAGACACAGATACGCAGTATTTT. As protein: CASGFSAGDTDTQYF.

Only a few counts were recorded for this clonotype. The chain recombines TRBV15 with TRBJ2-1; TRBD2 aligns across 9 bases. This CDR3 comprises 15 residues. Germline V CDR1 and CDR2: LNHNV, YYDKDF (reference sequence). J gave up 8 bases and V 0 bases, and 5 bases lay outside the gene matches. The CDR3 sequence: CATSRDAGGGYEQFF. In DNA, the CDR3 is TGTGCCACCAGCAGAGATGCGGGAGGGGGCTATGAGCAGTTCTTC.